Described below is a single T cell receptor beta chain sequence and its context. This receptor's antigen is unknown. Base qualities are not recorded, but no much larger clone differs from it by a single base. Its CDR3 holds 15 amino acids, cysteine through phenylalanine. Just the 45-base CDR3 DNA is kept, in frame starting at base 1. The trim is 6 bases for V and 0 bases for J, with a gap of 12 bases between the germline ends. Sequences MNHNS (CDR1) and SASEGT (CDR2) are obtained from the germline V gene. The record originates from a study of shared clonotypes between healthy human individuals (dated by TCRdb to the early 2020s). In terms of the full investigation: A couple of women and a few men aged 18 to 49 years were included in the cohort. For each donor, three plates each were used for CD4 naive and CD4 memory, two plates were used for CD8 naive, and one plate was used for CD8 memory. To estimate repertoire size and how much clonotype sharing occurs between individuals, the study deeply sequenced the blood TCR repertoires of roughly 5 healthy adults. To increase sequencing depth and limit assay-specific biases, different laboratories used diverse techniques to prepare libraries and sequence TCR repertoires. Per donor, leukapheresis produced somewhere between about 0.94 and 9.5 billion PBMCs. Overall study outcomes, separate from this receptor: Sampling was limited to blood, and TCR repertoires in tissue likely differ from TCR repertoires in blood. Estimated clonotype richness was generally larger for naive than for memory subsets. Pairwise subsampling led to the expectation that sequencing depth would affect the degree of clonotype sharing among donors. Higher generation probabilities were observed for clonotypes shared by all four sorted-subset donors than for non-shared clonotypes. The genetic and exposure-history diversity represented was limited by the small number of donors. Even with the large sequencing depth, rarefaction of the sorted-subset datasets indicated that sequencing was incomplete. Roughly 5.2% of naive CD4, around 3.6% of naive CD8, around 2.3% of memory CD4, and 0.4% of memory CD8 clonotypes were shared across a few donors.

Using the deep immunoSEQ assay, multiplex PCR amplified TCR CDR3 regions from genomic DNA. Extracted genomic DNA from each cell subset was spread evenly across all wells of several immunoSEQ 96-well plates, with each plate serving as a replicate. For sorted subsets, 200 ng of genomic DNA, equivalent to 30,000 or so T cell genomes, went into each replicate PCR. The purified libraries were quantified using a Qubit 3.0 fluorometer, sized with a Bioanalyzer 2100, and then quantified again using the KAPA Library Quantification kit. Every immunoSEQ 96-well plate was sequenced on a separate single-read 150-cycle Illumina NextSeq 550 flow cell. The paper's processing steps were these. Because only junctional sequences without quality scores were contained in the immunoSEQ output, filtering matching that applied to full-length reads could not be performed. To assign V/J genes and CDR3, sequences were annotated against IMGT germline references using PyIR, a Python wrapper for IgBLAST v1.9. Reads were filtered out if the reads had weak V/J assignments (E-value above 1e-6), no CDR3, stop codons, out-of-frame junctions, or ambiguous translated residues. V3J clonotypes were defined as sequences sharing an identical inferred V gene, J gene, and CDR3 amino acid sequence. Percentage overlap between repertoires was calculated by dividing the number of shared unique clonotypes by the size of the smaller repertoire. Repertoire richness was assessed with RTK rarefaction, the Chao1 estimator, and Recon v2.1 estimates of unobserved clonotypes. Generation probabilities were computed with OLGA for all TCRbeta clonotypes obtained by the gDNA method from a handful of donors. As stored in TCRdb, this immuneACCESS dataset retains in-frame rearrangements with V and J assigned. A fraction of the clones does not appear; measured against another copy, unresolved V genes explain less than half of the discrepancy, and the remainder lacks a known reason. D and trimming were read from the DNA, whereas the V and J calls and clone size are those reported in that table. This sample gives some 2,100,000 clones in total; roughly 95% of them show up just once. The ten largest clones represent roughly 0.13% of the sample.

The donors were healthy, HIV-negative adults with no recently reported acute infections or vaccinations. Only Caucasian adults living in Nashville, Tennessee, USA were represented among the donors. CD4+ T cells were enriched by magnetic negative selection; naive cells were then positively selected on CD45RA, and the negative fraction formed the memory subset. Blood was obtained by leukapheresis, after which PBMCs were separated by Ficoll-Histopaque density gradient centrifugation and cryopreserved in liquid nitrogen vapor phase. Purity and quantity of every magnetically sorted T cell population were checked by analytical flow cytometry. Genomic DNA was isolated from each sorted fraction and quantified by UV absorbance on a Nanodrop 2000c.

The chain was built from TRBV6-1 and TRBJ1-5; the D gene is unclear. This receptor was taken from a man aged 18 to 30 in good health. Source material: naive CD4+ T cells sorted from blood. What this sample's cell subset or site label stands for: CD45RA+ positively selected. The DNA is TGTGCCAGCAGGGGCTCGCTATATAGCAATCAGCCCCAGCATTTT. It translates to CASRGSLYSNQPQHF.